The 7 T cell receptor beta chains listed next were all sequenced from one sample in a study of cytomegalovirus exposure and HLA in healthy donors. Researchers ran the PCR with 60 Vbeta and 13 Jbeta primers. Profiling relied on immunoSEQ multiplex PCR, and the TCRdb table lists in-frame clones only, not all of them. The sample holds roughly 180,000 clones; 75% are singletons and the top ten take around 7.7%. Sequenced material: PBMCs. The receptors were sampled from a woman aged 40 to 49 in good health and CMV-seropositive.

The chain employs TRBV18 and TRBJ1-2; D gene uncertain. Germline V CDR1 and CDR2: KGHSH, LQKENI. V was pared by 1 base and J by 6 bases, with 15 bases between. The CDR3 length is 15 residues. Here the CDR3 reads CASSPLKRVENGYTF. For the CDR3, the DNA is TGTGCCAGCTCACCACTCAAGAGGGTTGAAAATGGCTACACCTTC.

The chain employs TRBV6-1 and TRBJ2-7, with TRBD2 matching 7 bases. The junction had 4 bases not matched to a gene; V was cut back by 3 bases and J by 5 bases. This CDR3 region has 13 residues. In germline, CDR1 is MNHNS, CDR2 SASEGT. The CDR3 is CASSEGRVHEQYF. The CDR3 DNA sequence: TGTGCCAGCAGTGAGGGGAGGGTTCACGAGCAGTACTTC.

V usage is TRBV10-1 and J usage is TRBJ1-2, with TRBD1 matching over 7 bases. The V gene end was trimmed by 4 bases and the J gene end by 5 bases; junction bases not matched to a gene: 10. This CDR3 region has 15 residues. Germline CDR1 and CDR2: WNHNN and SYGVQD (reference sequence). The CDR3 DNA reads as TGCGCCAGCAGTGTTAGGAGGGGGCATAAGTATGGCTACACCTTC. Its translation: CASSVRRGHKYGYTF.

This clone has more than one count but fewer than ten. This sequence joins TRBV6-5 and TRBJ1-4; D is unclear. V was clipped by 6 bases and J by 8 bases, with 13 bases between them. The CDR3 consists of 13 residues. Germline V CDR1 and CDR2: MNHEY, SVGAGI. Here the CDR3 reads CASSQLWREKLFF. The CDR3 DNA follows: TGTGCCAGCAGCCAGTTGTGGAGAGAAAAACTGTTTTTT.

The CDR3 nucleotides are TGTGCCAGTACAGGGCGGCCTAATGAAAAACTGTTTTTT. This codes for CASTGRPNEKLFF. The chain links TRBV28 to TRBJ1-4; tentatively, D is TRBD1 (6 bases). The CDR3 has 13 amino acids. Germline V gene sequence: CDR1 MDHEN, CDR2 SYDVKM. V was cut by 9 bases and J by 3 bases, with 11 bases left in between.

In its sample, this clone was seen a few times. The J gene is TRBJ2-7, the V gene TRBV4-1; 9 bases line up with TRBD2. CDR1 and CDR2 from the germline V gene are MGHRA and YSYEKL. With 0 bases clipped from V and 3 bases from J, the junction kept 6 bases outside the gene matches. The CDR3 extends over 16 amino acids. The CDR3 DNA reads TGCGCCAGCAGCCAAGATCCACTAGCGGGCCTCTACGAGCAGTACTTC. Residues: CASSQDPLAGLYEQYF.

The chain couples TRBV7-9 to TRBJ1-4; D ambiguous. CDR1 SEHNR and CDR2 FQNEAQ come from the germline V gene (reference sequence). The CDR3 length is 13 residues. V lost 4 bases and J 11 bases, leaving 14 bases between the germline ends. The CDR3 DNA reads TGTGCCAGCAGCTCGGCGGATCCCGGGAAACTGTTTTTT. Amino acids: CASSSADPGKLFF.